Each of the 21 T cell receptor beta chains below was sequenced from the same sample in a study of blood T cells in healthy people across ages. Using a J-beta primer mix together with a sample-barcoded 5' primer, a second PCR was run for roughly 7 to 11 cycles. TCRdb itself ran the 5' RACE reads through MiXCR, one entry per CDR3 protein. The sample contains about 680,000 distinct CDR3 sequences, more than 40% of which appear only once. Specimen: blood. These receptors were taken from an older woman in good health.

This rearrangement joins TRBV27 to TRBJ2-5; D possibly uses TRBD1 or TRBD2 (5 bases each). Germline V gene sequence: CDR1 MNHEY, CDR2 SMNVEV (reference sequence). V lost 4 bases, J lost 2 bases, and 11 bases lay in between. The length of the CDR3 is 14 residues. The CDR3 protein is CASSSGSFQETQYF. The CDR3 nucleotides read TGTGCCAGCAGTTCAGGGAGTTTTCAAGAGACCCAGTACTTC.

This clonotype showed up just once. The CDR3 DNA is TGTGCCAGCAGTTCTCTCCAAGAGCAGTTCTTC. Translating gives CASSSLQEQFF. This chain connects TRBV6-2 or TRBV6-3 to TRBJ2-1; D uncertain. CDR1 is MNHEY, CDR2 SVGEGT, per germline. This CDR3 spans 11 amino acids. Trimming removed 4 bases from V and 10 bases from J, with 8 bases in between.

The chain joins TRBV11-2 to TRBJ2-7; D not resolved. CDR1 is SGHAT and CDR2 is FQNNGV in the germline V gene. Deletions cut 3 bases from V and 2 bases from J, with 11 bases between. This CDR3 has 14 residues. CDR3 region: CASSFQPFTYEQYF. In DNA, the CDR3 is TGTGCCAGCAGCTTCCAACCTTTTACCTACGAGCAGTACTTC. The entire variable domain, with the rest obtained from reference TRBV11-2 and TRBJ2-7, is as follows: EAGVAQSPRYKIIEKRQSVAFWCNPISGHATLYWYQQILGQGPKLLIQFQNNGVVDDSQLPKDRFSAERLKGVDSTLKIQPAKLEDSAVYLCASSFQPFTYEQYFGPGTRLTVT.

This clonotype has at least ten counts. This CDR3 reads CASSSWDRNTGELFF. The DNA for the CDR3 is TGTGCCAGCAGCTCTTGGGACAGGAACACCGGGGAGCTGTTTTTT. This chain joins TRBV7-9 and TRBJ2-2, with TRBD1 matching 7 bases. The CDR3 runs to 15 residues. V was pared by 4 bases and J by 1 base, with 3 bases of the junction left unmatched. Germline lookup yields CDR1 SEHNR and CDR2 FQNEAQ (reference sequence).

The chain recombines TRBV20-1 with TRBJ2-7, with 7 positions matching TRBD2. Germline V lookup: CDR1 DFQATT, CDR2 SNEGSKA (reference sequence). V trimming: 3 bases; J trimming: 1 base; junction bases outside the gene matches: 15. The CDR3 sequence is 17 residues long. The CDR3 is CSASRGTTPKGSYEQYF. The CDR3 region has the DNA TGCAGTGCTAGTCGTGGGACTACCCCGAAGGGGTCCTACGAGCAGTACTTC.

This CDR3 reads CASSFDSSYNEQFF. The CDR3 DNA reads TGTGCCAGCAGTTTTGACAGCTCCTACAATGAGCAGTTCTTC. The chain joins TRBV2 to TRBJ2-1; tentatively, D is TRBD1 (5 bases). Germline CDR1 reads SNHLY; CDR2 reads FYNNEI. There are 14 residues in the CDR3. Trimming cost V 5 bases and J 0 bases, with 8 bases left between them. The variable domain in full, with the rest retrieved from reference TRBV2 and TRBJ2-1, is EPEVTQTPSHQVTQMGQEVILRCVPISNHLYFYWYRQILGQKVEFLVSFYNNEISEKSEIFDDQFSVERPDGSNFTLKIRSTKLEDSAMYFCASSFDSSYNEQFFGPGTRLTVL.

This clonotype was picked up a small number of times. The DNA of the CDR3 is TGTGCCAGCAGCTTCCAAGCGGGTAGCACAGATACGCAGTATTTT. Protein: CASSFQAGSTDTQYF. The genes are TRBV7-2 and TRBJ2-3, with a possible D match to TRBD2 (6 bases). CDR1 SGHTA and CDR2 FQGNSA come from the germline V gene. This CDR3 region has 15 residues. The ends were cut back, 3 bases at V and 0 bases at J, with 10 bases in the middle.

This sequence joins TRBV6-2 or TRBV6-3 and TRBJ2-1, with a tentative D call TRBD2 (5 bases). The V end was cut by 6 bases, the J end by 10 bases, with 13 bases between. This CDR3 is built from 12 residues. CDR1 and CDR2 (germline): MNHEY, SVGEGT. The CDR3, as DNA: TGTGCCAGCAGAGACACCCAGCGGGAGCAGTTCTTC. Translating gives CASRDTQREQFF.

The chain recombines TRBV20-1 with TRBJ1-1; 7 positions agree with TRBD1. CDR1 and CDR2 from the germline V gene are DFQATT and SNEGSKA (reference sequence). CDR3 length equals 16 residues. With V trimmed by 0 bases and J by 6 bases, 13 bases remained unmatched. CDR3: CSARDPSTGSEAEAFF. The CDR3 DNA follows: TGCAGTGCTAGAGATCCCTCGACAGGGTCTGAAGCTGAAGCTTTCTTT.

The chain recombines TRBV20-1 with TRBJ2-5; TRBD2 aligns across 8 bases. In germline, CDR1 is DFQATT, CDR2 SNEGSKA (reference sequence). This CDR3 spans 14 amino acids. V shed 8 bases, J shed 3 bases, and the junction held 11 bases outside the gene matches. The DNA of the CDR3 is TGCAGTCGCCCGGGGGGGGGTAGAAAAGAGACCCAGTACTTC. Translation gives CSRPGGGRKETQYF.

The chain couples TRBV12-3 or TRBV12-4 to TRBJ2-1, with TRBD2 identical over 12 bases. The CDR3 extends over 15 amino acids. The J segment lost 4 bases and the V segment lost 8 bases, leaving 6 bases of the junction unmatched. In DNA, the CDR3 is TGTGCCAGCGTCTCGGGACTAGCGGGTTACAATGAGCAGTTCTTC. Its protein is CASVSGLAGYNEQFF.

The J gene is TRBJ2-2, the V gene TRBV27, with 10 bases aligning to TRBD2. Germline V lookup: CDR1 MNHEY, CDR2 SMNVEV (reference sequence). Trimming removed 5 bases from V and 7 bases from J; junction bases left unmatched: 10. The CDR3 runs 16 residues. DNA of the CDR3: TGTGCCAGCAGTATCTCAGCGGGAGGGCCCGACGGGGAGCTGTTTTTT. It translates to CASSISAGGPDGELFF.

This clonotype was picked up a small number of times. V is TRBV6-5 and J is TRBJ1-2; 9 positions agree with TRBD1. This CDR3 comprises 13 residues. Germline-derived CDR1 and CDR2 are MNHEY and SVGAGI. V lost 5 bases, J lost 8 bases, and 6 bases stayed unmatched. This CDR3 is CASSDRGIDGYTF. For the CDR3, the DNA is TGTGCCAGCAGTGACAGGGGGATTGACGGCTACACCTTC.

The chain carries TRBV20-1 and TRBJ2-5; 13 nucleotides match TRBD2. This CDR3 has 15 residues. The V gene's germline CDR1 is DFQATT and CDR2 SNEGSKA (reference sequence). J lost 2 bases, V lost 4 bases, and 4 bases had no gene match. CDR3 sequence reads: CSAKGLAGDQETQYF. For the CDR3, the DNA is TGCAGTGCTAAAGGACTAGCGGGGGATCAAGAGACCCAGTACTTC.

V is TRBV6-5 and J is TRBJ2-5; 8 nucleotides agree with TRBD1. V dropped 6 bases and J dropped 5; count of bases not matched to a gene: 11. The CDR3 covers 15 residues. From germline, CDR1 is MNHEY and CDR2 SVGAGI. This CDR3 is CASSRTGLITETQYF. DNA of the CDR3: TGTGCCAGCAGCAGGACAGGGTTAATCACGGAGACCCAGTACTTC.

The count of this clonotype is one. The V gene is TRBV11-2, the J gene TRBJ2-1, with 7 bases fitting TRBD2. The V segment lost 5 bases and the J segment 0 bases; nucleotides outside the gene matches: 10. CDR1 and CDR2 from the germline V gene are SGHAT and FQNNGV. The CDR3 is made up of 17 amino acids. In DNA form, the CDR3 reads TGTGCCAGCAGCACCCCCCTCCGCGGGAGCTCCTACAATGAGCAGTTCTTC. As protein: CASSTPLRGSSYNEQFF.

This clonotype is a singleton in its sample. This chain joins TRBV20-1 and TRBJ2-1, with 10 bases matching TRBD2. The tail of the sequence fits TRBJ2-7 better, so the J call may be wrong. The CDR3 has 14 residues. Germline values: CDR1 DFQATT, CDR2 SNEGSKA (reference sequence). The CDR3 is CSAPALAGAYEQYF. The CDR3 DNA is TGCAGTGCCCCGGCGCTAGCGGGAGCCTACGAGCAGTACTTC.

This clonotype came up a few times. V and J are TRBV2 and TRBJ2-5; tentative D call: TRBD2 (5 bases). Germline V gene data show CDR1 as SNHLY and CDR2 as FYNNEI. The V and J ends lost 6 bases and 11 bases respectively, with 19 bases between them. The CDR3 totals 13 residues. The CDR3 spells CASRQTLLGEQYF. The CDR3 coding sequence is TGTGCCAGCAGACAGACGCTGCTTGGGGAGCAGTACTTC.

The CDR3 DNA follows: TGTGCCAGCGCTGTATACAATGAGCAGTACTTC. It encodes CASAVYNEQYF. The genes are TRBV3-1 and TRBJ2-7, with D unclear. The CDR3 is 11 residues long. Germline values: CDR1 LGHDT, CDR2 YNNKEL (reference sequence). The V end was cut by 8 bases, the J end by 7 bases, with 12 bases between.

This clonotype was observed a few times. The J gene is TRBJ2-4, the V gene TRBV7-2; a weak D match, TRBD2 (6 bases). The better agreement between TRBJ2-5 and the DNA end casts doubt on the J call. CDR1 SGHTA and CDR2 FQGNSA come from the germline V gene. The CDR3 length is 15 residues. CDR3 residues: CASRERDWFQETQYF. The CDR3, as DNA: TGTGCCAGCAGGGAACGGGACTGGTTCCAAGAGACCCAGTACTTC.

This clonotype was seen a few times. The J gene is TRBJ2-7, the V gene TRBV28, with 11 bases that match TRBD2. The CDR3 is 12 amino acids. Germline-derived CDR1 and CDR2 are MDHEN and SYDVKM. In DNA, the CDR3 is TGTGCAACTAGCGGGAGTATAGGCGAGCAGTACTTC. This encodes CATSGSIGEQYF. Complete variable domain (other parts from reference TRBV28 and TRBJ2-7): DVKVTQSSRYLVKRTGEKVFLECVQDMDHENMFWYRQDPGLGLRLIYFSYDVKMKEKGDIPEGYSVSREKKERFSLILESASTNQTSMYLCATSGSIGEQYFGPGTRLTVT.